The rows below give T cell receptor beta chains drawn from one sample of a study of identical twins. TCRdb reprocessed the 5' RACE reads via MiXCR and lists one record per CDR3 protein. The table records 1.5 million to 2 million distinct CDR3 sequences, about 32% of them present only once. Sequenced: cord blood. The receptors shown here come from a newborn girl in good health. CDR3s include the opening cysteine and the closing phenylalanine or tryptophan. A D gene is named only where the DNA matches it firmly. Size is stated for part of the rows, as once, few or many counts, or as a class when the clone is expanded.

d_call,v_call,clone_size,j_call,cdr3_length,cdr3_aa,cdr3_nt
NA,TRBV10-2,few,TRBJ2-3,15,CASTQRSTSTDTQYF,TGCGCCAGCACCCAGCGGAGTACTAGCACAGATACGCAGTATTTT
TRBD2,TRBV5-1,few,TRBJ2-5,15,CASTSGAGGFETQYF,TGCGCCAGCACCTCAGGCGCGGGGGGTTTTGAGACCCAGTACTTC
NA,TRBV2,few,TRBJ2-3,15,CASSEGLHPTDTQYF,TGTGCCAGCAGTGAAGGCCTACATCCGACAGATACGCAGTATTTT
TRBD1,TRBV12-3/TRBV12-4,few,TRBJ1-4,21,CASSSPDAGTGGGWQTRKLFF,TGTGCCAGCAGCTCCCCGGACGCCGGGACAGGGGGCGGTTGGCAAACGAGAAAACTGTTTTTT
NA,TRBV13,NA,TRBJ2-5,14,CASSSTRKRNEQYF,TGTGCCAGCAGTAGTACACGAAAGCGCAATGAGCAGTACTTC
TRBD2,TRBV29-1,NA,TRBJ2-4,13,CSAGLAGENIQYF,TGCAGCGCTGGACTAGCGGGAGAAAACATTCAGTACTTC
NA,TRBV6-5,NA,TRBJ2-1,16,CASRRGGGWTYNEQFF,TGTGCCAGCAGAAGGGGCGGAGGATGGACCTACAATGAGCAGTTCTTC
NA,TRBV7-2,NA,TRBJ2-3,15,CASSLGAGVVDTQYF,TGTGCCAGCAGCTTAGGAGCAGGGGTGGTAGATACGCAGTATTTT
NA,TRBV4-1,many,TRBJ2-7,15,CASSHPLQGSYEQYF,TGCGCCAGCAGCCACCCCCTACAGGGATCCTACGAGCAGTACTTC
TRBD1,TRBV6-6,few,TRBJ2-7,13,CASRMGQGYEQYF,TGTGCCAGCAGGATGGGACAGGGCTACGAGCAGTACTTC
TRBD1,TRBV30,NA,TRBJ2-3,12,CAWTGGADTQYF,TGTGCCTGGACAGGGGGCGCAGATACGCAGTATTTT
NA,TRBV5-1,NA,TRBJ2-1,20,CASSYAPPQSRIHSYNEQFF,TGCGCCAGCAGCTATGCCCCCCCCCAGTCTAGAATCCACTCCTACAATGAGCAGTTCTTC
NA,TRBV2,many,TRBJ1-2,13,CASRTGRNYGYTF,TGTGCCAGCAGGACAGGTCGGAACTATGGCTACACCTTC
NA,TRBV12-3/TRBV12-4,NA,TRBJ1-4,11,CASRWGEKLFF,TGTGCCAGCAGATGGGGAGAAAAACTGTTTTTT
TRBD1,TRBV2,few,TRBJ1-2,16,CASRDRGQGRLVGYTF,TGTGCCAGCAGGGACCGAGGACAGGGGAGATTGGTCGGCTACACCTTC
TRBD1,TRBV9,few,TRBJ1-1,14,CASSVGDRDTEAFF,TGTGCCAGCAGCGTAGGGGACAGGGACACTGAAGCTTTCTTT
TRBD1,TRBV28,NA,TRBJ2-7,15,CASSRDRGFSYEQYF,TGTGCCAGCAGTCGCGACAGGGGGTTCTCCTACGAGCAGTACTTC
NA,TRBV14,NA,TRBJ1-2,16,CASSQAHREENYGYTF,TGTGCCAGCAGCCAAGCCCACAGGGAAGAGAACTATGGCTACACCTTC
NA,TRBV11-2,NA,TRBJ1-2,14,CASSHALDGYGYTF,TGTGCCAGCAGCCACGCACTGGACGGCTACGGCTACACCTTC
TRBD1,TRBV20-1,few,TRBJ2-5,13,CSAARDSQETQYF,TGCAGTGCTGCGAGGGACAGCCAAGAGACCCAGTACTTC